The rows below give T cell receptor beta chains drawn from one sample of a study of T cell responses to AZD1222 COVID-19 vaccine. Measured with immunoSEQ multiplex PCR; TCRdb has only the in-frame clones, and not every one. Of fewer than 120,000 clones listed, around 80% are singletons. Source: peripheral blood, taken on day 0 of AZD1222 vaccination. These receptors were collected from an adult in good health. Both conserved end residues are part of each CDR3. Fields, in order: V gene, D gene, J gene, clone size, CDR3 DNA, CDR3 protein. The D gene is left open where the match is weak. The size of a clone is reported for some rows only, either as once, few or many, or as a class for expanded clones.

>TRBV4-3|NA|TRBJ2-1|NA
TGCGCCAGCAGCCAAGGACGTTTCTACAATGAGCAGTTCTTC
CASSQGRFYNEQFF
>TRBV27|NA|TRBJ1-6|NA
TGTGCCAGCAGTTTGCTTGCCAGACCGACTAATAATTCACCCCTCCACTTT
CASSLLARPTNNSPLHF
>TRBV7-9|NA|TRBJ1-2|NA
TGTGCCAGCAGCTTAGTCCCAGGCTATGGCTACACCTTC
CASSLVPGYGYTF
>TRBV4-1|NA|TRBJ2-7|few
TGCGCCAGCCACCAAACACGACCAAAAGGGTATACAGACTTC
CASHQTRPKGYTDF
>TRBV7-2|NA|TRBJ1-6|NA
TGTGCCAGCAGCTCCTCGACGGGGATGCCCCTCCACTTT
CASSSSTGMPLHF
>TRBV2|NA|TRBJ1-5|NA
TGTGCCAGCAGTGACCCCAGGGTCACCCCGGAAAATCAGCCCCAGCATTTT
CASSDPRVTPENQPQHF
>TRBV11-2|NA|TRBJ1-1|NA
TGTGCCAGCAGCTTAGTTGGGGGGACTGAAGCTTTCTTT
CASSLVGGTEAFF
>TRBV6-5|TRBD2|TRBJ2-1|NA
TGTGCCAGCACCGAACTAGCGGGGGGGCGGAATGAGCAGTTCTTC
CASTELAGGRNEQFF
>TRBV28|NA|TRBJ2-1|NA
TGTGCCAGCAGTTTACTTCCGTATGAGCAGTTCTTC
CASSLLPYEQFF
>TRBV30|TRBD1|TRBJ2-1|NA
TGTGCCTGGACTGTAGGGACAGGGCCCAACAATGAGCAGTTCTTC
CAWTVGTGPNNEQFF
>TRBV28|NA|TRBJ1-1|once
TGTGCCAGCAGTTTGTCCAGGAACACTGAAGCTTTCTTT
CASSLSRNTEAFF
>TRBV19|NA|TRBJ2-1|NA
TGTGCCAGTAGTATCCCCCTTATGACGAATGAGCAGTTCTTC
CASSIPLMTNEQFF
>TRBV7-2|NA|TRBJ1-1|NA
TGTGCCAGCAGCTTAGACGGACAGACTGAAGCTTTCTTT
CASSLDGQTEAFF
>TRBV9|TRBD2|TRBJ2-1|NA
TGTGCCAGCAGCGAGCCGGGACTAGTGATGGGGGAGCAGTTCTTC
CASSEPGLVMGEQFF
>TRBV11-2|NA|TRBJ2-2|NA
TGTGCCAGCAGCTTAGAATCCCCAGAGCTGTTTTTT
CASSLESPELFF
>TRBV28|NA|TRBJ1-5|NA
TGTGCCAGCAAGGGGCAACGAGAGCAGCCCCAGCATTTT
CASKGQREQPQHF
>TRBV29-1|TRBD1|TRBJ1-2|few
TGCAGCGTTGGCATGGGACAGGGAGGCAGCTACACCTTC
CSVGMGQGGSYTF
>TRBV2|TRBD2|TRBJ2-1|NA
TGTGCCAGCAGTGGAGGGGGTCTAGCGGGTTACAATGAGCAGTTCTTC
CASSGGGLAGYNEQFF
>TRBV3-1/TRBV3-2|TRBD1|TRBJ1-2|NA
TGTGCCAGCAGCCAAGGGACAGGGGAAGCCTATGGCTACACCTTC
CASSQGTGEAYGYTF
>TRBV6-5|NA|TRBJ2-2|NA
TGTGCCAGCAGTTACTCGGTCCTAGCGCGGACCGGGGAGCTGTTTTTT
CASSYSVLARTGELFF
>TRBV5-6|TRBD1|TRBJ1-5|NA
TGTGCCAGCAGCTTGGGGCCAGGGGGCTACGGCAATCAGCCCCAGCATTTT
CASSLGPGGYGNQPQHF
>TRBV28|NA|TRBJ1-2|NA
TGTGCCAGCAGTCCTAACTATGGCTACACCTTC
CASSPNYGYTF
>TRBV19|TRBD1|TRBJ1-1|once
TGTGCCAGTAGTGCCAACCGGGACAGGGGGCGGACTGAAGCTTTCTTT
CASSANRDRGRTEAFF
>TRBV18|NA|TRBJ1-5|few
TGTGCCAGCTCACCTCAGGGTTACCAGCCCCAGCATTTT
CASSPQGYQPQHF
>TRBV7-8|NA|TRBJ2-7|NA
TGTGCCAGCAGCTTATTTCAGGGGCCCTCCTACGAGCAGTACTTC
CASSLFQGPSYEQYF
>TRBV19|NA|TRBJ2-1|NA
TGTGCCAGTAGTTCCCCCGATAGGGGTGCCCTCTTATACAATGAGCAGTTCTTC
CASSSPDRGALLYNEQFF
>TRBV7-2|NA|TRBJ1-3|once
TGTGCCAGCAGCTCCTCCACTGGAAACACCATATATTTT
CASSSSTGNTIYF
>TRBV3-1/TRBV3-2|TRBD2|TRBJ2-5|NA
TGTGCCAGCAGCCAAGATCCTAGCGGGGGCGGGGAGACCCAGTACTTC
CASSQDPSGGGETQYF
>TRBV5-1|NA|TRBJ2-2|NA
TGCGCCAGCAGCTTGGAAAGTGGATTGAACACCGGGGAGCTGTTTTTT
CASSLESGLNTGELFF
>TRBV6-5|NA|TRBJ1-3|few
TGTGCCAGCAGCCGGGACTCTGGAAACACCATATATTTT
CASSRDSGNTIYF
>TRBV11-2|NA|TRBJ2-7|NA
TGTGCCAGCAGCTTAGAAGGATCCGGGACCCGGACGAGGGAGCAGTACTTC
CASSLEGSGTRTREQYF
>TRBV7-2|NA|TRBJ2-3|NA
TGTGCCAGCAGCTTAGACCCGGGCACAGATACGCAGTATTTT
CASSLDPGTDTQYF
>TRBV19|NA|TRBJ2-3|NA
TGTGCCAGTAGTTTAGGGGCGGTCTCCACAGATACGCAGTATTTT
CASSLGAVSTDTQYF
>TRBV11-1|TRBD1|TRBJ2-7|few
TGTGCCAGCAGCTTAGCCCCCGGACAGGCCTCCTACGAGCAGTACTTC
CASSLAPGQASYEQYF
>TRBV6-5|NA|TRBJ1-5|once
TGTGCCAGCAGTTACTCCCCGGTTAGGGGCAATCAGCCCCAGCATTTT
CASSYSPVRGNQPQHF
>TRBV7-2|NA|TRBJ1-2|NA
TGTGCCAGCTCGGACAGATACTATGGCTACACCTTC
CASSDRYYGYTF
>TRBV5-5|NA|TRBJ2-4|NA
TGTGCCAGCAGCTTGGGAGGGTGGGGAAACATTCAGTACTTC
CASSLGGWGNIQYF
>TRBV7-7|NA|TRBJ2-6|NA
TGTGCTAGCAGCGCAATAAGGGGGCGGGACTCTGGGGCCAACGTCCTGACTTTC
CASSAIRGRDSGANVLTF
>TRBV27|TRBD1|TRBJ2-7|NA
TGTGCCAGCAGCCTCCGGGACAGGGGTTACGAGCAGTACTTC
CASSLRDRGYEQYF
>TRBV7-2|NA|TRBJ1-5|NA
TGTGCCAGCAGCTTAGCGGGGGGGAGCAATCAGCCCCAGCATTTT
CASSLAGGSNQPQHF
>TRBV5-1|TRBD2|TRBJ2-2|NA
TGCGCCAGCAGCTTGACCGGGGGGACGACCGGGGAGCTGTTTTTT
CASSLTGGTTGELFF
>TRBV24-1|NA|TRBJ1-2|few
TGTGCCACCAGTGATTCACGCCTTCTGCCACTCTACACCTTC
CATSDSRLLPLYTF
>TRBV7-2|TRBD2|TRBJ2-3|NA
TGTGCCAGCAGCCCCCCGGGACTAGCGGCTGGGGGTGGCACAGATACGCAGTATTTT
CASSPPGLAAGGGTDTQYF
>TRBV12-5|TRBD2|TRBJ2-3|NA
TGTGCTAGTGGTCCAGGACTAGCGGGAGGGAGAACAGATACGCAGTATTTT
CASGPGLAGGRTDTQYF
>TRBV30|TRBD1|TRBJ1-6|NA
TGTGCCTGGGCGAGTGGGTATACGACAGGGTTGGGTAATTCACCCCTCCACTTT
CAWASGYTTGLGNSPLHF
>TRBV27|NA|TRBJ1-1|NA
TGTGCCAGCAGTCCCAGGAGGAACACTGAAGCTTTCTTT
CASSPRRNTEAFF
>TRBV7-2|NA|TRBJ2-1|NA
TGTGCCAGCAGCCCCAACGCACTTGCTAGCACATACAATGAGCAGTTCTTC
CASSPNALASTYNEQFF
>TRBV7-3|TRBD1|TRBJ2-1|NA
TGTGCCAGCCATCTCGACAGGGGGAGCAATGAGCAGTTCTTC
CASHLDRGSNEQFF
>TRBV5-6|NA|TRBJ2-1|NA
TGTGCCAGCAGCTTGGGCGGGACCACCCTTTACAATGAGCAGTTCTTC
CASSLGGTTLYNEQFF
>TRBV28|NA|TRBJ1-3|NA
TGTGCCAGCAGGCCTACTGCCCGCTCTGGAAACACCATATATTTT
CASRPTARSGNTIYF
>TRBV12-3/TRBV12-4|NA|TRBJ1-1|NA
TGTGCCAGCAGCCAGGTTGACAGGATAATGTTT
CASSQVDRIMF
>TRBV5-4|NA|TRBJ2-1|NA
TGTGCCAGCAGTCACCCTGTGGAAGGGAGTGAGCAGTTCTTC
CASSHPVEGSEQFF
>TRBV9|NA|TRBJ2-2|once
TGTGCCAGCAGCGTAGTCAGGAAGGGCCCCGAATCCTCCGGGGAGCTGTTTTTT
CASSVVRKGPESSGELFF
>TRBV18|NA|TRBJ2-2|NA
TGTGCCAGCTCACCACAGGGGTTCGCCGGGGAGCTGTTTTTT
CASSPQGFAGELFF
>TRBV3-1/TRBV3-2|NA|TRBJ1-4|once
TGTGCCAGCAGCCAAGTGGCCGGGGCGCAAGGTGAAAAACTGTTTTTT
CASSQVAGAQGEKLFF
>TRBV7-2|NA|TRBJ1-1|NA
TGTGCCAGCAGCCCAACCTTAGATAGAAACACTGAAGCTTTCTTT
CASSPTLDRNTEAFF
>TRBV5-4|TRBD2|TRBJ2-7|NA
TGTGCCAGCAGCTGGACTAGCGGGAGAGACGAGCAGTACTTC
CASSWTSGRDEQYF
>TRBV7-2|NA|TRBJ1-5|NA
TGTGCCAGCAGCTTAGGGGGCGGGCGGGAGCCCCAGCATTTT
CASSLGGGREPQHF
>TRBV6-2/TRBV6-3|TRBD2|TRBJ2-7|NA
TGTGCCAGCAGTGACCAGACTAGCGGGGGTTACGAGCAGTACTTC
CASSDQTSGGYEQYF